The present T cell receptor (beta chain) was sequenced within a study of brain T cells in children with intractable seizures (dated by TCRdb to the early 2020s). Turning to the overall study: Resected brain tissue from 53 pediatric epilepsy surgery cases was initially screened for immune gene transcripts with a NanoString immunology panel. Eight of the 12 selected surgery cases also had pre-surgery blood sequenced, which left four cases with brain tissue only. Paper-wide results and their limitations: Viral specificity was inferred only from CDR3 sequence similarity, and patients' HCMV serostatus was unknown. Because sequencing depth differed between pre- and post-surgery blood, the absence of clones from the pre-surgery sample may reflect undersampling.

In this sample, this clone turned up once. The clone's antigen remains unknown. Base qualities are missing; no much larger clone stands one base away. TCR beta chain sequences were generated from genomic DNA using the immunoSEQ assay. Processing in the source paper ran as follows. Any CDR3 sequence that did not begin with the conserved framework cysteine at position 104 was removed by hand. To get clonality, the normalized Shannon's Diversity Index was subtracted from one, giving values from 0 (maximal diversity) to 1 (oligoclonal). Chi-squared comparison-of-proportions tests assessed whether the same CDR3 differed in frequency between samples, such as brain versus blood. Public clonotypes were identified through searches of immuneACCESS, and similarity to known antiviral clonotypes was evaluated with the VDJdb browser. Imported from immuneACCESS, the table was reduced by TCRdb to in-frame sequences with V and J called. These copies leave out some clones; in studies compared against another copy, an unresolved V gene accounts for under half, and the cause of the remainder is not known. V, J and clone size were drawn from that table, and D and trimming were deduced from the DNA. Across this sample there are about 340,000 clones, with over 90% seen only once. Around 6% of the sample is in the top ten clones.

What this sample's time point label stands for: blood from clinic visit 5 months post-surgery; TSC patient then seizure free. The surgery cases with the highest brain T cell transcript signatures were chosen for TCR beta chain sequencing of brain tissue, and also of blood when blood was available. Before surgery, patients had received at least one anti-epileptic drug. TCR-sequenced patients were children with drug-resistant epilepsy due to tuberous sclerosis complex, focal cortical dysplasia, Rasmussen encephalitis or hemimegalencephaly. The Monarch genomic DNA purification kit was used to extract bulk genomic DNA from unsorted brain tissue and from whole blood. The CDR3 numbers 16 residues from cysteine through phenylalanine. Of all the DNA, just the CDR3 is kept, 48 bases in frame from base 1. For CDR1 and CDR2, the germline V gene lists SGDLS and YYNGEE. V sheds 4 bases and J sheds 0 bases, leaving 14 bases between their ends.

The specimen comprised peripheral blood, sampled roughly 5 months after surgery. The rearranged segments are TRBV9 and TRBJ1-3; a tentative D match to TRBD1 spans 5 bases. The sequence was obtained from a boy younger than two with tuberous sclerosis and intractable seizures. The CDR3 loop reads CASSSMTVPSGNTIYF. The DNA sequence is TGTGCCAGCAGCTCAATGACAGTTCCCTCTGGAAACACCATATATTTT.